Sequencing of this TCR beta chain was carried out in a study of tumor-infiltrating lymphocytes in oesophageal squamous cell carcinoma. TCRdb used MiXCR to reprocess the PCR reads, holding one entry per CDR3 protein. The sample shows approximately 8,700 distinct CDR3 sequences, roughly 65% of them seen only once. This clonotype was seen at least ten times. This CDR3 is built from 13 residues. J gave up 6 bases and V 5 bases, and 4 bases lay outside the gene matches. Germline CDR1 SGHVS, CDR2 FNYEAQ. The source is a female donor with esophageal squamous cell carcinoma. The chain uses TRBV7-6 and TRBJ2-1, with 7 bases aligning to TRBD1. Sequencing used esophageal tumor tissue. The CDR3 bases are TGTGCCAGCAGCCAGGGGGACCTCAATGAGCAGTTCTTC. Its protein product is CASSQGDLNEQFF.